This is a list of T cell receptor beta chains from one sample in a study of shared clonotypes between healthy human individuals. Assay used: immunoSEQ multiplex PCR; TCRdb lists only in-frame clones, some missing. The data show 1 million to 1.3 million clones, about four fifths seen once. Sample: memory CD4+ T cells from PBMCs. These receptor sequences come from a man younger than 35 in good health. Some clones in this sample may be carry-over from other donors' samples. The CDR3 runs from the conserved cysteine through the conserved F or W.

V,J,CDR3
TRBV11-2,TRBJ2-2,CASSGPGQGTGELFF
TRBV4-3,TRBJ2-7,CASSQTYQNRDEQYF
TRBV28,TRBJ2-7,CASSLRGLYEQYF
TRBV5-1,TRBJ2-5,CASGGGAETQYF
TRBV28,TRBJ2-3,CASSPGTALDTQYF
TRBV27,TRBJ2-7,CASRDGGGSYEQYF
TRBV28,TRBJ1-2,CASSPPRGGYGYTF
TRBV2,TRBJ1-1,CASSGQGGRTEAFF
TRBV27,TRBJ2-7,CASRRQDRDGYEQYF
TRBV30,TRBJ2-7,CAWSPAARAEQYF
TRBV19,TRBJ1-2,CASQKTGTDNYGYTF
TRBV18,TRBJ2-2,CASTTNTGELFF
TRBV28,TRBJ1-5,CASSLYGQYQHF
TRBV20-1,TRBJ1-2,CSAARDYGYTF
TRBV5-4,TRBJ1-1,CASSFSLQNTEAFF
TRBV7-2,TRBJ1-1,CASSLRRATEAFF
TRBV4-3,TRBJ2-3,CASSRGLAGVPRRTDTQYF
TRBV2,TRBJ1-4,CASSGTTNEKLFF
TRBV27,TRBJ2-6,CASTPRTGISGANVLTF
TRBV5-8,TRBJ2-5,CASGRTGTGWTQYF
TRBV13,TRBJ1-3,CASSLRPVISGNTIYF
TRBV4-3,TRBJ2-2,CASSPRLGNTGELFF
TRBV6-1,TRBJ1-5,CASSETRQGKGNQPQHF
TRBV10-3,TRBJ1-4,CAISESGALEKLFF
TRBV28,TRBJ2-7,CASRATGGVIYEQYF
TRBV19,TRBJ1-1,CASSIYGVSGAEAFF
TRBV6-6,TRBJ1-5,CASSYGAGGNNQPQHF
TRBV5-1,TRBJ1-1,CASSLAEGGTEAFF
TRBV28,TRBJ1-3,CASSFRQGEYTIYF
TRBV15,TRBJ2-5,CATSREPGGQETQYF
TRBV5-8,TRBJ1-1,CASSRWGDTEAFF
TRBV14,TRBJ2-1,CASSWGTYNEQFF
TRBV4-3,TRBJ2-2,CASSPIGLAGGDGELFF
TRBV2,TRBJ1-2,CASREEGVQTYGYTF
TRBV9,TRBJ2-3,CASSDARTTDTQYF
TRBV14,TRBJ2-1,CASSYLTLADRGNEQFF
TRBV12-5,TRBJ2-3,CASGLGSGIDTQYF
TRBV18,TRBJ1-4,CASSPLRGRGGSNEKLFF
TRBV28,TRBJ1-5,CASLAHRGRLNQPQHF
TRBV6-5,TRBJ1-2,CASSYAVPRANYGYTF
TRBV29-1,TRBJ1-1,CSVADSQNTEAFF